The 31 T cell receptor beta chains given below trace back to one sample, sequenced in a study of OX40 agonist ivuxolimab in advanced cancers. Data came from immunoSEQ multiplex PCR; TCRdb stores just in-frame clones and leaves some out. The table shows around 76,000 clones, with 85% occurring only once. The starting material was CD4+ or CD8+ T cells sorted from blood, obtained in a trial of the OX40 agonist ivuxolimab. These receptors were taken from an adult with an advanced solid tumor such as melanoma, head and neck, liver or kidney cancer.

The V call is TRBV9, the J call TRBJ2-1; 8 bases fit TRBD1. V trimming: 5 bases; J trimming: 4 bases; junction bases outside the gene matches: 5. This CDR3 is 14 amino acids long. Germline V gene sequence: CDR1 SGDLS, CDR2 YYNGEE. The DNA for the CDR3 is TGTGCCAGCAGAGGGACAGGTAATTACAATGAGCAGTTCTTC. This codes for CASRGTGNYNEQFF.

This clone was observed a single time. The chain combines TRBV19 with TRBJ2-7, with D tentatively TRBD1 or TRBD2 (5 bases each). Trimming pared 6 bases from V and 5 bases from J, leaving 20 bases between. Germline V gene sequence: CDR1 LNHDA, CDR2 SQIVND (reference sequence). The CDR3 extends over 15 amino acids. For the CDR3, the DNA is TGTGCCAGTAGCACGGGACGCACCATTTCAGACGAGCAGTACTTC. Its protein is CASSTGRTISDEQYF.

The J gene is TRBJ2-6, the V gene TRBV7-9, with D perhaps TRBD1 (5 bases). The V end was cut by 2 bases, the J end by 0 bases, with 11 bases between. The CDR3 is 17 amino acids. Germline V lookup: CDR1 SEHNR, CDR2 FQNEAQ (reference sequence). CDR3 bases: TGTGCCAGCAGCTTAAAAGGGGCTGCCTCTGGGGCCAACGTCCTGACTTTC. Its protein is CASSLKGAASGANVLTF.

This clone has a single count. V gene TRBV28 combines with J gene TRBJ2-2, with a tentative D call TRBD2 (5 bases). Trimming took off 7 bases at V and 1 base at J, with 10 bases between the two ends. The germline V gene encodes CDR1 MDHEN and CDR2 SYDVKM. CDR3 length equals 14 residues. CDR3 bases: TGTGCCAGCACCTTCGGAGGGAACACCGGGGAGCTGTTTTTT. It is translated as CASTFGGNTGELFF. Together with reference TRBV28 and TRBJ2-2, the CDR3 gives the full variable domain: DVKVTQSSRYLVKRTGEKVFLECVQDMDHENMFWYRQDPGLGLRLIYFSYDVKMKEKGDIPEGYSVSREKKERFSLILESASTNQTSMYLCASTFGGNTGELFFGEGSRLTVL.

The rearrangement joins TRBV30 to TRBJ2-3, with D perhaps matching TRBD1 (7 bases). V shed 0 bases and J shed 0 bases, with 16 bases lying between them. Per germline, CDR1 GTSNPN and CDR2 SVGIG (reference sequence). The CDR3 contains 17 residues. The CDR3 protein is CAWSVEGGQSSTDTQYF. The CDR3 DNA reads as TGTGCCTGGAGTGTAGAGGGGGGACAGTCTAGCACAGATACGCAGTATTTT.

The chain joins TRBV15 to TRBJ1-1; no reliable D call. Trimming stripped 5 bases from V and 0 bases from J, with 10 bases between. This CDR3 is built from 14 residues. Germline V gene sequence: CDR1 LNHNV, CDR2 YYDKDF (reference sequence). The CDR3 here is CATSETPMNTEAFF. CDR3 nucleotide sequence: TGTGCCACCAGCGAAACCCCCATGAACACTGAAGCTTTCTTT.

The J gene is TRBJ1-4, the V gene TRBV21-1; TRBD1 is the table's D call, not checked against the DNA. TRBV21-1 is a pseudogene segment. The length of the CDR3 is 17 residues. The CDR3 region has the DNA TGTGCCACCCGGCTCCAGCACAGGGGGCAAACTAATGAAAAACTGTTTTTT. Amino acids: CATRLQHRGQTNEKLFF.

The gene calls are TRBV7-2 and TRBJ1-5, with D unclear. Germline CDR1 reads SGHTA; CDR2 reads FQGNSA. The CDR3 contains 15 residues. Trimming shortened V by 2 bases and J by 3 bases, and 11 bases separated the two germline ends. The CDR3 reads CASSLLSGSNQPQHF. The CDR3 DNA is TGTGCCAGCAGCTTACTGTCGGGGTCCAATCAGCCCCAGCATTTT.

This chain uses TRBV2 with TRBJ1-4, with 7 bases fitting TRBD1. The junction had 9 bases not matched to a gene; V was cut back by 4 bases and J by 7 bases. The CDR3 is made up of 15 amino acids. Looked up from germline, CDR1 is SNHLY and CDR2 is FYNNEI. CDR3 nucleotide sequence: TGTGCCAGCAGTGGCCCAGGGGGTGATCCTGAAAAACTGTTTTTT. Protein: CASSGPGGDPEKLFF.

The chain carries TRBV27 and TRBJ1-1, with D perhaps matching TRBD1 (5 bases). Germline V gene lookup returns CDR1 MNHEY and CDR2 SMNVEV (reference sequence). Trimming left V 2 bases short and J 3 bases short, with 10 bases between. The CDR3 extends over 14 amino acids. CDR3 sequence: CASSLAYRHTEAFF. DNA of the CDR3: TGTGCCAGCAGTTTAGCGTACAGGCACACTGAAGCTTTCTTT.

The CDR3 bases are TGTGCCAGTAGTATTGGGGCTGTTGATGAGCAGTTCTTC. Its translation: CASSIGAVDEQFF. The chain joins TRBV19 to TRBJ2-1; a possible D gene is TRBD1 (5 bases). CDR1 LNHDA and CDR2 SQIVND come from the germline V gene (reference sequence). There are 13 residues in the CDR3. V lost 3 bases and J 8 bases, leaving 11 bases between the germline ends.

The chain is built from TRBV10-3 and TRBJ2-7; D is possibly TRBD2 (6 bases). V dropped 0 bases and J dropped 8 bases, with 14 bases sitting between them. CDR1 and CDR2 from the germline V gene are ENHRY and SYGVKD. This CDR3 comprises 14 residues. DNA of the CDR3: TGTGCCATCAGTGAGTCGGGGGACTCTACGCAGCAGTACGTC. Amino acid sequence: CAISESGDSTQQYV.

The gene calls are TRBV5-6 and TRBJ1-2; D may be TRBD1 (6 bases). This CDR3 has 14 residues. V lost 4 bases and J lost 4, with 14 bases in between. CDR1 and CDR2 from the germline V gene are SGHDT and YYEEEE. The CDR3 protein is CASSIGQNVYGYTF. In nucleotides, the CDR3 is TGTGCCAGCAGCATTGGACAGAACGTCTATGGCTACACCTTC.

CDR3 coding DNA: TGTGCCAGCATTAGCCGTTTAGGAAGCACAGATACGCAGTATTTT. Its protein is CASISRLGSTDTQYF. V and J are TRBV2 and TRBJ2-3; no reliable D call. The germline V and J ends were trimmed by 7 bases and 0 bases, with 14 bases remaining between them. Germline V gene sequence: CDR1 SNHLY, CDR2 FYNNEI. This CDR3 spans 15 amino acids.

The chain has TRBV2 and TRBJ2-1; TRBD1 agrees at 8 bases. The V gene's germline CDR1 is SNHLY and CDR2 FYNNEI. This CDR3 has 15 amino acids. V was clipped by 1 base and J by 9 bases; unmatched bases: 8. CDR3 sequence: CASSEVGQGWAEQFF. The CDR3 region has the DNA TGTGCCAGCAGTGAAGTCGGACAGGGCTGGGCTGAGCAGTTCTTC.

The V and J genes are TRBV7-9 and TRBJ1-5, with D unresolved. The CDR3 totals 15 residues. The V gene's germline CDR1 is SEHNR and CDR2 FQNEAQ (reference sequence). V lost 1 base, J lost 0 bases, and 7 bases lay in between. In DNA form, the CDR3 reads TGTGCCAGCAGCTTAGGCCGGGCTAGCAATCAGCCCCAGCATTTT. The encoded protein is CASSLGRASNQPQHF.

The J gene is TRBJ2-7, the V gene TRBV9; TRBD2 matches at 7 bases. V gave up 0 bases and J gave up 3 bases; unmatched junction bases: 9. This CDR3 spans 16 amino acids. The germline V gene has CDR1 SGDLS and CDR2 YYNGEE. The CDR3 is CASSVEAGGSDYEQYF. CDR3 coding DNA: TGTGCCAGCAGCGTAGAGGCGGGCGGGAGCGACTACGAGCAGTACTTC.

V and J are TRBV27 and TRBJ2-3; D unresolved. Germline CDR1 is MNHEY and CDR2 is SMNVEV (reference sequence). Trimming took 6 bases from V and 0 from J, leaving 7 bases between them. The CDR3 spans 13 residues. The CDR3 nucleotides are TGTGCCAGCAGCCAGACTAGCACAGATACGCAGTATTTT. This sequence encodes CASSQTSTDTQYF.

V and J are TRBV2 and TRBJ1-2, with D uncertain. CDR3 length: 15 residues. Germline-derived CDR1 and CDR2 are SNHLY and FYNNEI. The V end was cut by 4 bases, the J end by 3 bases, with 15 bases between. The CDR3 DNA follows: TGTGCCAGCAGTGTCTCCGGCTTTTCCCACTATGGCTACACCTTC. Protein product: CASSVSGFSHYGYTF.

There are a few counts of this clone. The chain recombines TRBV6-6 with TRBJ2-1; no clear D. This CDR3 has 15 amino acids. Germline-derived CDR1 and CDR2 are MNHNY and SVGAGI (reference sequence). The V end was cut by 5 bases, the J end by 2 bases, with 13 bases between. CDR3 residues: CASSPGGDTYNEQFF. In nucleotides, the CDR3 is TGTGCCAGCAGTCCGGGCGGAGATACCTACAATGAGCAGTTCTTC.

A single count supports this clone. The rearrangement joins TRBV6-1 to TRBJ2-1; possibly TRBD1 or TRBD2 for D (5 bases each). Germline CDR1 is MNHNS and CDR2 is SASEGT. V was trimmed by 5 bases and J by 0 bases, leaving 11 bases between them. CDR3 length equals 15 residues. CDR3 amino acids: CASSPRDRSYNEQFF. DNA for the CDR3: TGTGCCAGCAGTCCACGGGACCGCTCCTACAATGAGCAGTTCTTC.

The rearrangement joins TRBV6-1 to TRBJ1-2, with D tentatively TRBD1 (5 bases). V gave up 3 bases and J gave up 4 bases, with 9 bases separating them. This CDR3 comprises 13 residues. The V gene's germline CDR1 is MNHNS and CDR2 SASEGT. The CDR3 spells CASSEGRTYGYTF. In DNA, the CDR3 is TGTGCCAGCAGTGAGGGACGGACCTATGGCTACACCTTC.

This sequence joins TRBV2 and TRBJ2-7; TRBD2 might be the D (5 bases). The CDR3 totals 16 residues. CDR1 and CDR2 (germline): SNHLY, FYNNEI. V gave up 0 bases and J gave up 2 bases, with 14 bases separating them. The CDR3 sequence is CASSEAPYEGTYEQYF. The CDR3 nucleotides read TGTGCCAGCAGTGAAGCGCCTTACGAGGGAACCTACGAGCAGTACTTC. The whole variable domain, remainder taken from reference TRBV2 and TRBJ2-7, is EPEVTQTPSHQVTQMGQEVILRCVPISNHLYFYWYRQILGQKVEFLVSFYNNEISEKSEIFDDQFSVERPDGSNFTLKIRSTKLEDSAMYFCASSEAPYEGTYEQYFGPGTRLTVT.

This chain connects TRBV7-4 to TRBJ2-1; 10 bases map to TRBD2. V lost 2 bases, J lost 10 bases, and 5 bases stayed unmatched. This CDR3 region has 14 residues. Germline V CDR1 and CDR2: SGHVT, SQSDAQ. The CDR3, as DNA: TGTGCCAGCAGCTTAAGACTAGCGGGTCAAGAGCAGTTCTTC. It yields the protein CASSLRLAGQEQFF.

The chain links TRBV2 to TRBJ1-2; TRBD1 is a possible D gene (6 bases). The V end lost 7 bases, the J end lost 4 bases, and 10 bases lay between the germline ends. The CDR3 contains 12 residues. Germline V lookup: CDR1 SNHLY, CDR2 FYNNEI. CDR3 coding DNA: TGTGCCAGCAAACGGACAGTCTATGGCTACACCTTC. It specifies CASKRTVYGYTF. The entire variable domain, with the rest obtained from reference TRBV2 and TRBJ1-2, is as follows: EPEVTQTPSHQVTQMGQEVILRCVPISNHLYFYWYRQILGQKVEFLVSFYNNEISEKSEIFDDQFSVERPDGSNFTLKIRSTKLEDSAMYFCASKRTVYGYTFGSGTRLTVV.

V is TRBV2 and J is TRBJ1-4; tentative D call: TRBD1 (6 bases). The germline CDR1 and CDR2 sequences are SNHLY and FYNNEI. Between the trimmed V and J ends, which lost 9 bases and 10 bases, there was a span of 18 bases. The CDR3 extends over 13 amino acids. CDR3 sequence reads: CASTGQSFVKLFF. The CDR3 DNA follows: TGTGCCAGTACCGGACAGTCTTTCGTAAAACTGTTTTTT.

V gene TRBV4-3 combines with J gene TRBJ1-2, with 8 bases fitting TRBD1. Germline V gene data show CDR1 as LGHNA and CDR2 as YSLEER. The V segment lost 1 base and the J segment 7 bases; nucleotides outside the gene matches: 5. The CDR3 loop spans 14 amino acids. DNA for the CDR3: TGCGCCAGCAGCCAAGGGACAGGGATGGGTGGCTACACCTTC. It encodes CASSQGTGMGGYTF.

The J gene is TRBJ2-3, the V gene TRBV28; TRBD1 matches at 9 bases. J was trimmed by 6 bases and V by 4 bases; bases with no gene match: 11. The CDR3 length is 16 residues. CDR1 and CDR2 from the germline V gene are MDHEN and SYDVKM. The CDR3 loop reads CASSSPPGQGRDTQYF. CDR3 bases: TGTGCCAGCAGTTCGCCACCGGGACAGGGTAGGGATACGCAGTATTTT.

The rearrangement joins TRBV28 to TRBJ2-1; the match to TRBD1 covers 7 bases. Germline CDR1 reads MDHEN; CDR2 reads SYDVKM. The junction had 10 bases not matched to a gene; V was cut back by 6 bases and J by 8 bases. This CDR3 has 14 amino acids. In DNA form, the CDR3 reads TGTGCCAGCAGCCTAATACAGGGGCGCGATGAGCAGTTCTTC. Amino acid sequence: CASSLIQGRDEQFF.

This clone occurred a few times. The chain couples TRBV9 to TRBJ1-1; unclear D gene. Germline V gene sequence: CDR1 SGDLS, CDR2 YYNGEE. CDR3 length: 14 amino acids. V shed 0 bases and J shed 3 bases, with 9 bases lying between them. CDR3 sequence (DNA): TGTGCCAGCAGCGTAGGTGGTTCGGACACTGAAGCTTTCTTT. Translated: CASSVGGSDTEAFF.

The genes are TRBV9 and TRBJ2-3; D call uncertain. CDR1 SGDLS and CDR2 YYNGEE come from the germline V gene. This CDR3 is 13 amino acids long. Trimming took 0 bases from V and 7 from J, leaving 9 bases between them. This CDR3 is CASSVGAIHTQYF. The CDR3 DNA sequence: TGTGCCAGCAGCGTAGGGGCCATCCATACGCAGTATTTT.